This T cell receptor beta chain was retrieved from a study of CD8 T cells in Susac syndrome. Reverse transcription of about 0.45 to 1 ug RNA used random hexamers. TCR beta CDR3 was amplified by immunoSEQ multiplex PCR. This amplification extended across 54 Vbeta and 13 Jbeta segments. TCRdb passed the immunoSEQ multiplex PCR reads through MiXCR, listing each CDR3 protein once. The table lists about 160,000 distinct CDR3 sequences, roughly nine tenths of them singletons. The CDR3 is made up of 15 amino acids. The germline V gene has CDR1 LNHDA and CDR2 SQIVND (reference sequence). V was cut by 4 bases and J by 3 bases, with 13 bases left in between.

The rearrangement links TRBV19 to TRBJ1-5; D remains ambiguous. The receptor comes from a human donor in good health. Sequences were obtained from CD4+ T cells from PBMCs. The CDR3 DNA is TGTGCCAGTAGTACGGACCGACGGACCAATCAGCCCCAGCATTTT. Encoded protein: CASSTDRRTNQPQHF.